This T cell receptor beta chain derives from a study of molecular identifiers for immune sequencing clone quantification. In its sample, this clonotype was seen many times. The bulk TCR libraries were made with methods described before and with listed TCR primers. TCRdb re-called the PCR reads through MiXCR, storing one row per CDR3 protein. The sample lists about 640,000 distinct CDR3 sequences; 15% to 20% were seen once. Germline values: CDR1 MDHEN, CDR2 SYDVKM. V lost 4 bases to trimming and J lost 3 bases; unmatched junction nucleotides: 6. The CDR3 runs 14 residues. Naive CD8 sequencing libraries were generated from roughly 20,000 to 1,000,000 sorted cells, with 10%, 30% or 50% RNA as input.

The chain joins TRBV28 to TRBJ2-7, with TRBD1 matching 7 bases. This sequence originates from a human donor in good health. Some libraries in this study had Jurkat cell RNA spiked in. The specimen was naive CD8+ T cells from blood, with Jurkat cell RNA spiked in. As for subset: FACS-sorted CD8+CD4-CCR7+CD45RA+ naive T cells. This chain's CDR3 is CASSSRDSRYEQYF. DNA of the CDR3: TGTGCCAGCAGTTCGAGGGACAGCCGCTACGAGCAGTACTTC.